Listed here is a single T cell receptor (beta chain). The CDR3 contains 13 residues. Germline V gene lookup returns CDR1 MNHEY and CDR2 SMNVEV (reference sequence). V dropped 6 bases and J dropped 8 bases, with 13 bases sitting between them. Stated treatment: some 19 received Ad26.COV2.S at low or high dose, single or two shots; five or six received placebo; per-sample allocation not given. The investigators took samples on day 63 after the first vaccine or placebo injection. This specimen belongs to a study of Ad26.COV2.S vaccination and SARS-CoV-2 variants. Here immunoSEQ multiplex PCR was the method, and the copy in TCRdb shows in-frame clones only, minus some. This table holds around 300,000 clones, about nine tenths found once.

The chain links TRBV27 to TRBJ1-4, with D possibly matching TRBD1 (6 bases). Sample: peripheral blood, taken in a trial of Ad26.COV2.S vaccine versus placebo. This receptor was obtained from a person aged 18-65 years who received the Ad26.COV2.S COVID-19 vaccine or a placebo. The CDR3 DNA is TGTGCCAGCAGCCGAACAGGGTTAGAAAAACTGTTTTTT. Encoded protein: CASSRTGLEKLFF.